These T cell receptor beta chains were read from a single sample in a study of blood T cell repertoires in COVID-19. TCRdb keeps only in-frame clones here, not all; method: immunoSEQ multiplex PCR. The table includes about 270,000 clones, under 90% detected once. What was sequenced was peripheral blood. The receptor set was obtained from a woman aged 55 to 70 with active or convalescent COVID-19. The CDR3 runs from the conserved cysteine through the conserved F or W. Each record gives: V gene, clone size, J gene, D gene, CDR3 DNA, CDR3 protein. D genes are given only for firm matches. The listing skips clone size in some rows; elsewhere it reads once, few, many or a size class.

V gene: TRBV27
clone size: NA
J gene: TRBJ1-4
D gene: NA
CDR3 DNA: TGTGCCAGCAGTTTCTACGACAGGCCCAATGTGAGGGAAAAACTGTTTTTT
CDR3 protein: CASSFYDRPNVREKLFF

V gene: TRBV6-5
clone size: NA
J gene: TRBJ2-7
D gene: TRBD1
CDR3 DNA: TGTGCCAGCAGTACTCAGGCAGGGGGTGGCGACGAGCAGTACTTC
CDR3 protein: CASSTQAGGGDEQYF

V gene: TRBV6-5
clone size: NA
J gene: TRBJ1-2
D gene: TRBD1
CDR3 DNA: TGTGCCAGCAGTTCACAGGGGGCTCGTTATGGCTACACCTTC
CDR3 protein: CASSSQGARYGYTF

V gene: TRBV28
clone size: many
J gene: TRBJ2-1
D gene: NA
CDR3 DNA: TGTGCCAGCACCTCGGCCGGGGTTGCAGAGTCCTACAATGAGCAGTTCTTC
CDR3 protein: CASTSAGVAESYNEQFF

V gene: TRBV5-1
clone size: NA
J gene: TRBJ1-1
D gene: NA
CDR3 DNA: TGCGCCAGCAGCTTGGCCGGACAACGAATGAACACTGAAGCTTTCTTT
CDR3 protein: CASSLAGQRMNTEAFF

V gene: TRBV11-2
clone size: NA
J gene: TRBJ1-3
D gene: NA
CDR3 DNA: TGTGCCAGCAGCTTACAGGGAACTTTTGGAAACACCATATATTTT
CDR3 protein: CASSLQGTFGNTIYF

V gene: TRBV3-1/TRBV3-2
clone size: NA
J gene: TRBJ2-5
D gene: NA
CDR3 DNA: TGTGCCAGCAGCCAAGAGTACGGGAAATCAGAGACCCAGTACTTC
CDR3 protein: CASSQEYGKSETQYF

V gene: TRBV12-3/TRBV12-4
clone size: NA
J gene: TRBJ1-4
D gene: NA
CDR3 DNA: TGTGCCAGCAGCTGGGGGCCTGAAAAACTGTTTTTT
CDR3 protein: CASSWGPEKLFF

V gene: TRBV4-3
clone size: NA
J gene: TRBJ1-1
D gene: NA
CDR3 DNA: TGCGCCAGCAGCCAAGAACTACGGATTTTGAACACTGAAGCTTTCTTT
CDR3 protein: CASSQELRILNTEAFF

V gene: TRBV10-3
clone size: NA
J gene: TRBJ1-5
D gene: NA
CDR3 DNA: TGTGCCATCAGTGAACAGGGAGGCAATCAGCCCCAGCATTTT
CDR3 protein: CAISEQGGNQPQHF

V gene: TRBV7-3
clone size: NA
J gene: TRBJ1-1
D gene: NA
CDR3 DNA: TGTGCCAGCAGCTTAAGCGGTGCATGGGACACTGAAGCTTTCTTT
CDR3 protein: CASSLSGAWDTEAFF

V gene: TRBV4-1
clone size: NA
J gene: TRBJ1-6
D gene: NA
CDR3 DNA: TGCGCCAGCAGCCAGGGGACCGGGGGTTCACCCCTCCACTTT
CDR3 protein: CASSQGTGGSPLHF

V gene: TRBV30
clone size: many
J gene: TRBJ2-1
D gene: NA
CDR3 DNA: TGTGCCCGAGCCGCTAACAGGGACAATGAGCAGTTCTTC
CDR3 protein: CARAANRDNEQFF

V gene: TRBV5-1
clone size: NA
J gene: TRBJ1-5
D gene: NA
CDR3 DNA: TGCGCCAGCAGCTTGGAAGGGGGGGGTCAGCCCCAGCATTTT
CDR3 protein: CASSLEGGGQPQHF

V gene: TRBV7-2
clone size: many
J gene: TRBJ1-3
D gene: NA
CDR3 DNA: TGTGCCAGCAAAGCCCTCCTCTCGGGAAACACCATATATTTT
CDR3 protein: CASKALLSGNTIYF

V gene: TRBV9
clone size: NA
J gene: TRBJ1-2
D gene: NA
CDR3 DNA: TGTGCCAGCAGCGTAGTAGAGACACCTGTCGCGTCCTATGGCTACACCTTC
CDR3 protein: CASSVVETPVASYGYTF

V gene: TRBV10-2
clone size: few
J gene: TRBJ1-1
D gene: NA
CDR3 DNA: TGCGCCAGCAGGGGCCAGGGACTTGAAGCTTTCTTT
CDR3 protein: CASRGQGLEAFF

V gene: TRBV12-3/TRBV12-4
clone size: NA
J gene: TRBJ2-5
D gene: TRBD2
CDR3 DNA: TGTGCCAGCAGTTCACTAGCGCAAGAGACCCAGTACTTC
CDR3 protein: CASSSLAQETQYF

V gene: TRBV18
clone size: NA
J gene: TRBJ2-7
D gene: NA
CDR3 DNA: TGTGCCAGCTCAGGTACAGGGATTTGGGGCTCCTACGAGCAGTACTTC
CDR3 protein: CASSGTGIWGSYEQYF

V gene: TRBV3-1/TRBV3-2
clone size: NA
J gene: TRBJ2-3
D gene: TRBD2
CDR3 DNA: TGTGCCAGCAGCCAAACCTTAGCGGGGGGTTGGGATACGCAGTATTTT
CDR3 protein: CASSQTLAGGWDTQYF

V gene: TRBV7-9
clone size: NA
J gene: TRBJ2-7
D gene: NA
CDR3 DNA: TGTGCCAGCAGCTTAGCGCTCGCGGGACAGAGAAGCTCCTACGAGCAGTACTTC
CDR3 protein: CASSLALAGQRSSYEQYF

V gene: TRBV19
clone size: many
J gene: TRBJ1-6
D gene: NA
CDR3 DNA: TGTGCCAGTAGTATGGAAAGGGAGTTCCCTAATTCACCCCTCCACTTT
CDR3 protein: CASSMEREFPNSPLHF

V gene: TRBV7-9
clone size: few
J gene: TRBJ1-2
D gene: TRBD1
CDR3 DNA: TGTGCCAGCAGCAGCCGACAGGGAGCGTATGGCTACACCTTC
CDR3 protein: CASSSRQGAYGYTF

V gene: TRBV9
clone size: NA
J gene: TRBJ2-1
D gene: TRBD2
CDR3 DNA: TGTGCCAGCAGCGCCGGGACTAGCGGGGGGATTGGTGGGCAGTTCTTC
CDR3 protein: CASSAGTSGGIGGQFF

V gene: TRBV3-1/TRBV3-2
clone size: NA
J gene: TRBJ1-2
D gene: TRBD1
CDR3 DNA: TGTGCCAGCAGCCAACCGACAGGGCCTAACTATGGCTACACCTTC
CDR3 protein: CASSQPTGPNYGYTF

V gene: TRBV5-1
clone size: NA
J gene: TRBJ2-5
D gene: NA
CDR3 DNA: TGCGCCAGCAGCGTTGGGAGGGGGGGCAGAGAGACCCAGTACTTC
CDR3 protein: CASSVGRGGRETQYF

V gene: TRBV7-3
clone size: NA
J gene: TRBJ1-5
D gene: TRBD1
CDR3 DNA: TGTGCCAGCAGCTCGTACAGGGGGAGGCGCAATCAGCCCCAGCATTTT
CDR3 protein: CASSSYRGRRNQPQHF

V gene: TRBV18
clone size: NA
J gene: TRBJ2-2
D gene: NA
CDR3 DNA: TGTGCCAGCTCACCAGGAAATGCAGGAGGGAACACCGGGGAGCTGTTTTTT
CDR3 protein: CASSPGNAGGNTGELFF

V gene: TRBV3-1/TRBV3-2
clone size: few
J gene: TRBJ2-2
D gene: TRBD2
CDR3 DNA: TGTGCCAGCAGCCAAGACCGGACTAGCACACTCACCGGGGAGCTGTTTTTT
CDR3 protein: CASSQDRTSTLTGELFF

V gene: TRBV4-1
clone size: NA
J gene: TRBJ1-2
D gene: TRBD1
CDR3 DNA: TGCGCCAGCAGCCAAACGGACAGGTCGAACTATGGCTACACCTTC
CDR3 protein: CASSQTDRSNYGYTF